This is a list of T cell receptor beta chains from one sample in a study of blood T cells in healthy people across ages. TCRdb re-derived calls from the 5' RACE reads in MiXCR, one entry per CDR3 protein. Here the sample spans hundreds of thousands of distinct CDR3 sequences, about 43% being singletons. Source material: blood. The receptors were gathered from a man older than 75 in good health. The CDR3 runs from the conserved cysteine through the conserved F or W. Fields, in order: CDR3 length, D gene, J gene, V gene, clone size, CDR3 protein, CDR3 DNA. D genes are given only for firm matches. Clone size appears in some rows only: once, few, many, or a class for an expanded clone.

>14|-|TRBJ2-7|TRBV11-2|-
CASSLGGPTYEQYF
TGTGCCAGCAGCTTAGGGGGACCTACCTACGAGCAGTACTTC
>13|TRBD2|TRBJ2-3|TRBV3-1|-
CASGALAADTQYF
TGTGCCAGCGGGGCTCTAGCGGCGGATACGCAGTATTTT
>15|TRBD1|TRBJ2-3|TRBV7-2|few
CASSFRTGEKDTQYF
TGTGCCAGCAGCTTTAGGACAGGGGAAAAAGATACGCAGTATTTT
>15|-|TRBJ2-2|TRBV27|-
CASSFSREFVGELFF
TGTGCCAGCAGTTTCTCCAGGGAATTCGTCGGGGAGCTGTTTTTT
>17|TRBD1|TRBJ1-5|TRBV28|few
CASSPGQGANSNQPQHF
TGTGCCAGCAGTCCGGGACAGGGGGCTAATAGCAATCAGCCCCAGCATTTT
>16|TRBD1|TRBJ2-3|TRBV13|many
CASSTSRTGGAGTQYF
TGTGCCAGCAGTACTTCCAGGACAGGGGGCGCGGGTACGCAGTATTTT
>19|TRBD2|TRBJ2-3|TRBV3-1|-
CASSQVLAGVWGPTDTQYF
TGTGCCAGCAGCCAAGTGCTAGCGGGAGTTTGGGGTCCCACAGATACGCAGTATTTT
>16|TRBD2|TRBJ2-5|TRBV12-3/TRBV12-4|-
CASSTRGTSGEETRYF
TGTGCCAGCAGTACCCGAGGGACTAGCGGGGAAGAGACCCGGTACTTC
>14|TRBD2|TRBJ2-5|TRBV4-2|few
CASSQRGSGETQYF
TGTGCCAGCAGCCAGAGGGGTAGCGGGGAGACCCAGTACTTC
>16|-|TRBJ2-6|TRBV20-1|-
CSAREKGGFGANVLTF
TGCAGTGCTAGAGAAAAGGGGGGCTTCGGGGCCAACGTCCTGACTTTC
>14|-|TRBJ1-2|TRBV5-1|-
CASSLETSRNGYTF
TGCGCCAGCAGCTTGGAAACAAGCCGGAATGGCTACACCTTC
>15|-|TRBJ1-1|TRBV18|-
CASSPSSRANTEAFF
TGTGCCAGCTCACCGTCCTCCAGGGCGAACACTGAAGCTTTCTTT
>16|-|TRBJ2-3|TRBV7-2|few
CASSVGGGARTDTQYF
TGTGCCAGCAGCGTAGGAGGGGGGGCCCGGACAGATACGCAGTATTTT
>15|-|TRBJ1-1|TRBV7-2|-
CASSSSLTGGTEAFF
TGTGCCAGCAGCTCGTCTTTGACAGGCGGCACTGAAGCTTTCTTT
>15|TRBD1|TRBJ2-7|TRBV5-5|once
CASSLKTGISYEQYF
TGTGCCAGCAGCTTGAAGACAGGGATCTCCTACGAGCAGTACTTC
>14|-|TRBJ2-3|TRBV29-1|once
CSVEHPSSADTQYF
TGCAGCGTTGAACACCCCAGCTCGGCAGATACGCAGTATTTT
>13|TRBD1|TRBJ1-1|TRBV7-9|-
CASSSGQSVEAFF
TGTGCCAGCAGCTCGGGACAGTCAGTTGAAGCTTTCTTT
>17|TRBD1|TRBJ2-3|TRBV5-1|-
CASSWGKTGGGTDTQYF
TGCGCCAGCAGCTGGGGGAAGACAGGGGGTGGCACAGATACGCAGTATTTT
>12|-|TRBJ1-5|TRBV7-9|-
CASSLPGNPQHF
TGTGCCAGCAGCTTACCCGGTAATCCCCAGCATTTT
>13|TRBD1|TRBJ2-7|TRBV12-3/TRBV12-4|many
CASSFQGAYEQYF
TGTGCCAGCAGTTTTCAGGGGGCCTACGAGCAGTACTTC
>17|-|TRBJ2-1|TRBV20-1|-
CSARQISGVYSYNEQFF
TGCAGTGCTAGACAGATAAGCGGCGTATACTCCTACAATGAGCAGTTCTTC
>17|TRBD1|TRBJ2-5|TRBV20-1|-
CSATQQVGQGLGETQYF
TGCAGTGCTACCCAACAAGTAGGACAGGGTTTGGGAGAGACCCAGTACTTC
>14|TRBD1|TRBJ1-1|TRBV14|-
CASSPNRGQTEAFF
TGTGCCAGCAGCCCGAACAGGGGGCAGACTGAAGCTTTCTTT
>16|-|TRBJ2-7|TRBV16|-
CASSQSSGGSSYEQYF
TGTGCCAGTAGCCAATCTTCAGGGGGGAGCTCCTACGAGCAGTACTTC
>13|-|TRBJ2-1|TRBV6-5|once
CASSQNGRDEQFF
TGTGCCAGCAGCCAAAACGGTCGGGATGAGCAGTTCTTC
>14|TRBD2|TRBJ2-3|TRBV3-1|few
CASSGRTSPDTQYF
TGTGCCAGCAGCGGCCGGACTAGCCCAGATACGCAGTATTTT
>15|-|TRBJ2-1|TRBV15|-
CATSRERVRTDEQFF
TGTGCCACCAGCAGAGAACGAGTTAGGACCGATGAGCAGTTCTTC
>12|TRBD1|TRBJ2-5|TRBV29-1|-
CGGNRGRETQYF
TGCGGCGGGAACAGGGGGCGGGAGACCCAGTACTTC
>15|TRBD2|TRBJ2-7|TRBV29-1|-
CSASRGGSSYNEQYF
TGCAGCGCCTCACGGGGGGGGAGCTCCTACAATGAGCAGTACTTC
>16|-|TRBJ2-1|TRBV7-6|many
CASSLRVIGPYNEQFF
TGTGCCAGCAGCTTACGGGTGATAGGTCCCTACAATGAGCAGTTCTTC
>15|-|TRBJ2-7|TRBV12-3/TRBV12-4|-
CASSADPGSSYEQYF
TGTGCCAGCAGTGCGGACCCAGGTAGCTCCTACGAGCAGTACTTC
>16|TRBD2|TRBJ2-3|TRBV20-1|-
CSATPAASGSGDTQYF
TGCAGTGCCACTCCCGCGGCTAGCGGGAGTGGAGATACGCAGTATTTT
>15|TRBD1|TRBJ2-6|TRBV4-3|few
CASSDRASGANVLTF
TGCGCCAGCAGCGACAGGGCATCTGGGGCCAACGTCCTGACTTTC
>12|TRBD2|TRBJ2-1|TRBV12-3/TRBV12-4|-
CASTFGGGEQFF
TGTGCCAGCACCTTTGGGGGGGGTGAGCAGTTCTTC
>14|TRBD1|TRBJ1-2|TRBV25-1|once
CASSPAGTAYGYTF
TGTGCCAGCAGCCCCGCGGGGACAGCTTATGGCTACACCTTC
>16|-|TRBJ2-5|TRBV28|few
CASSLGVGTLGETQYF
TGTGCCAGCAGCCTGGGGGTGGGCACCCTCGGAGAGACCCAGTACTTC
>13|-|TRBJ2-5|TRBV24-1|-
CATSDASRYGQYF
TGTGCCACCAGTGACGCTTCAAGGTATGGGCAGTACTTC
>16|TRBD1|TRBJ2-1|TRBV10-1|few
CASSWGGTGADNEQFF
TGCGCCAGCAGCTGGGGTGGGACAGGGGCCGACAATGAGCAGTTCTTC
>13|-|TRBJ1-1|TRBV5-1|few
CASSSGQLDEAFF
TGCGCCAGCAGCTCGGGACAACTTGATGAAGCTTTCTTT
>16|TRBD2|TRBJ2-1|TRBV4-2|once
CASSHELAGARNEQFF
TGTGCCAGCAGCCACGAACTAGCGGGGGCCCGCAATGAGCAGTTCTTC
>16|TRBD2|TRBJ2-1|TRBV27|few
CASGALGTSGSNEQFF
TGTGCCAGCGGGGCACTGGGGACTAGCGGGAGCAATGAGCAGTTCTTC
>15|TRBD1|TRBJ1-1|TRBV5-1|few
CASSLGQGLGAEAFF
TGCGCCAGCAGCTTGGGACAGGGACTAGGGGCTGAAGCTTTCTTT
>16|TRBD2|TRBJ2-7|TRBV9|once
CASSLSGTSGFYEQYF
TGTGCCAGCAGCCTAAGCGGGACTAGCGGTTTCTACGAGCAGTACTTC
>14|-|TRBJ2-7|TRBV4-3|few
CASSQRGGPYEQYF
TGCGCCAGCAGCCAGAGGGGGGGACCCTACGAGCAGTACTTC
>16|TRBD2|TRBJ2-1|TRBV24-1|once
CATSDATSAPGNEQFF
TGTGCCACCAGTGACGCGACTAGCGCGCCGGGAAATGAGCAGTTCTTC
>15|TRBD2|TRBJ2-7|TRBV7-7|few
CASSSGLAEHHEQYF
TGTGCTAGCAGCTCTGGACTAGCGGAGCATCACGAGCAGTACTTC
>13|-|TRBJ2-5|TRBV5-6|-
CASRGLGAETQYF
TGTGCCAGCAGGGGACTGGGGGCAGAGACCCAGTACTTC
>15|TRBD1|TRBJ1-2|TRBV29-1|few
CSVLLQTGTGYGYTF
TGCAGCGTTCTTCTTCAGACCGGGACAGGATATGGCTACACCTTC
>15|TRBD1|TRBJ2-7|TRBV7-2|-
CASSLYGTGAYEQYF
TGTGCCAGCAGCTTATATGGGACAGGGGCCTACGAGCAGTACTTC
>13|TRBD2|TRBJ2-3|TRBV29-1|few
CSVVRGGADTQYF
TGCAGCGTCGTCCGCGGGGGGGCAGATACGCAGTATTTT